These T cell receptor beta chains were read from a single sample in a study of blood T cell repertoires in COVID-19. Measured with immunoSEQ multiplex PCR; TCRdb has only the in-frame clones, and not every one. The profile shows more than 250,000 clones, about 86% of them singletons. Sequencing was carried out using peripheral blood. The receptors stem from a woman in her forties or fifties with acute or convalescent COVID-19. Both conserved end residues are part of each CDR3. The D gene is left open where the match is weak. The size of a clone is reported for some rows only, either as once, few or many, or as a class for expanded clones.

J,size,D,V,DNA,CDR3
TRBJ2-3,.,.,TRBV4-3,TGCGCCAGCAGCCAAGGTCTACAGGGATCAGATACGCAGTATTTT,CASSQGLQGSDTQYF
TRBJ1-1,.,.,TRBV7-9,TGTGCCAGCAGCTTAGTGTGGGGCGTTGAAGCTTTCTTT,CASSLVWGVEAFF
TRBJ1-1,.,.,TRBV3-1/TRBV3-2,TGTGCCAGCACTAGCTCGTGGGGGGAAGGCACTGAAGCTTTCTTT,CASTSSWGEGTEAFF
TRBJ2-3,.,TRBD2,TRBV5-1,TGCGCCAGCAGCTTCGGACTAGCGGTTTCAGATACGCAGTATTTT,CASSFGLAVSDTQYF
TRBJ2-6,.,TRBD1,TRBV5-5,TGTGCCAGCAGCGACAGGGCTGGGGCCAACGTCCTGACTTTC,CASSDRAGANVLTF
TRBJ1-3,.,TRBD1,TRBV10-3,TGTGCCACGAGTCCAATACCGGGACAGCGAAACACCATATATTTT,CATSPIPGQRNTIYF
TRBJ2-2,.,TRBD1,TRBV29-1,TGCAGCGTGGGGACAGGGACCGAATTGGAGCTGTTTTTT,CSVGTGTELELFF
TRBJ2-1,.,.,TRBV4-3,TGCGCCAGCAGCCAAGGACTAGTACAAGCCCGTGAGCAGTTCTTC,CASSQGLVQAREQFF
TRBJ1-1,.,.,TRBV2,TGTGCCAGCAGCCTCCGCGGGGAGTGGAGCACTGAAGCTTTCTTT,CASSLRGEWSTEAFF
TRBJ1-5,.,TRBD1,TRBV19,TGTGCCAGTACTTTACAGGGGGCGCAGCCCCAGCATTTT,CASTLQGAQPQHF
TRBJ2-7,.,TRBD1,TRBV20-1,TGCAGTGCTAGTCAAATCCCTCGGGACAGGGGATTGATAGACGAGCAGTACTTC,CSASQIPRDRGLIDEQYF
TRBJ1-1,.,TRBD1,TRBV19,TGTGCCAGTAGTGAAAAAGACAGGGCTGGCACTGAAGCTTTCTTT,CASSEKDRAGTEAFF
TRBJ2-3,.,TRBD2,TRBV5-5,TGTGCCAGCAGCTTGCCGACTAGCGTCAGCACAGATACGCAGTATTTT,CASSLPTSVSTDTQYF
TRBJ1-6,.,.,TRBV7-2,TGTGCCAGCAGCTTAGCCGATAAGGGGATTGGTGATTCACCCCTCCACTTT,CASSLADKGIGDSPLHF
TRBJ2-1,once,TRBD1,TRBV9,TGTGCCAGCAGCGTAACAGGGGTTTCGCCCAATGAGCAGTTCTTC,CASSVTGVSPNEQFF
TRBJ2-3,.,TRBD2,TRBV10-3,TGTGCCATCAGTGGGGGACTAGCGGGAAGCACAGATACGCAGTATTTT,CAISGGLAGSTDTQYF
TRBJ1-1,few,TRBD1,TRBV6-5,TGTGCCAGCAGCGCGGACAGGGCGGACACTGAAGCTTTCTTT,CASSADRADTEAFF
TRBJ2-7,.,TRBD1,TRBV5-1,TGCGCCAGCAGCTTGAGGTCGGACAGGGGATTATACGAGCAGTACTTC,CASSLRSDRGLYEQYF
TRBJ2-5,.,TRBD1,TRBV18,TGTGCCAGCTCCTCGGGACAGCAAGAGACCCAGTACTTC,CASSSGQQETQYF
TRBJ1-1,.,.,TRBV3-1/TRBV3-2,TGTGCCAGCAGCCAAGATGTAGGGGCTCTTGAAGCTTTCTTT,CASSQDVGALEAFF
TRBJ2-7,.,TRBD2,TRBV7-9,TGTGCCAGCAGCTTAACTAGCGGTTTATACGAGCAGTACTTC,CASSLTSGLYEQYF
TRBJ1-1,.,.,TRBV24-1,TGTGCCACCAGTGATTTTGGCAGGGTTGGTTACACTGAAGCTTTCTTT,CATSDFGRVGYTEAFF
TRBJ2-7,.,.,TRBV6-2/TRBV6-3,TGTGCCAGCAGTTACTTCAGGGCTGACGAGCAGTACTTC,CASSYFRADEQYF
TRBJ2-1,.,TRBD2,TRBV7-2,TGTGCCAGCAGCTCGGGAAGCGGGAGCCCGTTTAATGAGCAGTTCTTC,CASSSGSGSPFNEQFF
TRBJ2-1,.,TRBD2,TRBV18,TGTGCCAGCTCACCCTCTAGCGGGTACAATGAGCAGTTCTTC,CASSPSSGYNEQFF
TRBJ1-5,.,TRBD1,TRBV4-3,TGCGCCAGCAGCCAAGAGCACAGGGGGGGTCAGCCCCAGCATTTT,CASSQEHRGGQPQHF
TRBJ2-3,.,.,TRBV30,TGTGCCTGGAGCCCTACTAGTGATACGCAGTATTTT,CAWSPTSDTQYF
TRBJ1-4,.,.,TRBV18,TGTGCCAGCTCCCCAACCTCAAACAGGGTCAATGAAAAACTGTTTTTT,CASSPTSNRVNEKLFF
TRBJ2-5,.,.,TRBV19,TGTGCCAGTAGCCATGCCCCACAGCAAGAGACCCAGTACTTC,CASSHAPQQETQYF
TRBJ2-1,.,TRBD1,TRBV5-6,TGTGCCAGCAGCTTTACAGGGGCTGGCTACAATGAGCAGTTCTTC,CASSFTGAGYNEQFF
TRBJ2-7,.,TRBD1,TRBV13,TGTGCCAGCAGCCCAACCCCGGGACAGATCTACGAGCAGTACTTC,CASSPTPGQIYEQYF
TRBJ1-5,.,TRBD1,TRBV19,TGTGCCAGTGGACAGGGGGCTGTTTATCAGCCCCAGCATTTT,CASGQGAVYQPQHF
TRBJ2-1,.,.,TRBV5-1,TGCGCCAGCTCAGAAGGGGTCGGATACAATGAGCAGTTCTTC,CASSEGVGYNEQFF
TRBJ1-3,.,.,TRBV3-1/TRBV3-2,TGTGCCAGCAGCCAAGATTCAGACTCTGGAAACACCATATATTTT,CASSQDSDSGNTIYF
TRBJ1-1,once,.,TRBV30,TGTGCCTGGAGTGTAACGGGCACTGAAGCTTTCTTT,CAWSVTGTEAFF
TRBJ2-1,.,TRBD2,TRBV19,TGTGCCAGTATGAAGCTAGCGGGAGGATACAATGAGCAGTTCTTC,CASMKLAGGYNEQFF
TRBJ2-5,.,.,TRBV7-9,TGTGCCAGCAGCCCCCGGGCCCGTGAAGGGAGAGAGACCCAGTACTTC,CASSPRAREGRETQYF
TRBJ1-1,.,.,TRBV30,TGTGCCTGGAGTTCCTCTCGAGGGTCAGCTTTCTTT,CAWSSSRGSAFF
TRBJ1-2,few,TRBD1,TRBV7-2,TGTGCCAGCAGTACCCTATTTTACCGGGACAGGGCTGGCTACACCTTC,CASSTLFYRDRAGYTF
TRBJ1-5,.,.,TRBV27,TGTGCCAGCAGTTTGTACAGGGATCAGCCCCAGCATTTT,CASSLYRDQPQHF
TRBJ1-1,few,.,TRBV7-8,TGTGCCAGCAGCTTGCAGATGAACACTGAAGCTTTCTTT,CASSLQMNTEAFF
TRBJ2-2,.,TRBD2,TRBV6-2/TRBV6-3,TGTGCCAGCAGCGACCCCCATGGTAGCGGGAGGGCCACGTCCGGGGAGCTGTTTTTT,CASSDPHGSGRATSGELFF
TRBJ2-1,.,.,TRBV10-3,TGTGCCATCAGTGAGGGAACTCTAGTCAATGAGCAGTTCTTC,CAISEGTLVNEQFF
TRBJ2-7,.,TRBD1,TRBV7-7,TGTGCCAGCAGTCCTTCTACAGGGGCGGGCGAGCAGTACTTC,CASSPSTGAGEQYF
TRBJ1-1,.,.,TRBV9,TGTGCCAGCAGCTCCGGGGAGACCCGGCATAAAGCTTTCTTT,CASSSGETRHKAFF
TRBJ2-3,.,TRBD1,TRBV30,TGTGCCTCGAGGGGGCCAGTTGGGACAGATACGCAGTATTTT,CASRGPVGTDTQYF
TRBJ2-1,.,.,TRBV11-3,TGTGCCAGCAGCTTGGACTTCGGACCGCAGAATGAGCAGTTCTTC,CASSLDFGPQNEQFF
TRBJ2-7,many,TRBD2,TRBV27,TGTGCCAGCAGGAGAATAGCGGGAGGTACCGAGCAGTACTTC,CASRRIAGGTEQYF
TRBJ1-2,once,TRBD1,TRBV6-5,TGTGCCAGCAGGACTGGGGACAGTAACTATGGCTACACCTTC,CASRTGDSNYGYTF